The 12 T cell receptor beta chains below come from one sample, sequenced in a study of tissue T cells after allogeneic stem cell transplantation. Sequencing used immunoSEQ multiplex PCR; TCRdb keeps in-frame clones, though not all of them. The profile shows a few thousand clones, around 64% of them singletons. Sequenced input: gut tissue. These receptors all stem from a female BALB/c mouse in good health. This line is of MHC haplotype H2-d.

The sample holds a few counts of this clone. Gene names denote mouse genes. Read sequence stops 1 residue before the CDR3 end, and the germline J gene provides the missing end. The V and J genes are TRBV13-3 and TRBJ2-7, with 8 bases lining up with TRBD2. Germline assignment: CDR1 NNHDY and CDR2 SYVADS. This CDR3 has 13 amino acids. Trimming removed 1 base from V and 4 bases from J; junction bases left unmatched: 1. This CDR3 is CASSDTGGYEQYF. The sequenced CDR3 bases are TGTGCCAGCAGTGATACTGGGGGTTATGAACAGTAC.

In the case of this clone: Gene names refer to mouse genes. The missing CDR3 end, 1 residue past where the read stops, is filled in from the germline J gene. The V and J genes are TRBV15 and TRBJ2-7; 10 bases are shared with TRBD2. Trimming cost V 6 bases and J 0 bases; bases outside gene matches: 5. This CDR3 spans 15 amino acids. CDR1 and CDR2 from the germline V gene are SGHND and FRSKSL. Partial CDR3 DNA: TGTGCCAGCAGGGGAGACTGGGGGGACTCCTATGAACAGTAC. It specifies CASRGDWGDSYEQY. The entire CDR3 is CASRGDWGDSYEQYF. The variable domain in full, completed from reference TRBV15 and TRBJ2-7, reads DAGVTQTPRHEVAEKGQTIILKCEPVSGHNDLFWYRQTKIQGLELLSYFRSKSLMEDGGAFKDRFKAEMLNSSFSTLKIQPTEPKDSAVYLCASRGDWGDSYEQYFGPGTRLTVL.

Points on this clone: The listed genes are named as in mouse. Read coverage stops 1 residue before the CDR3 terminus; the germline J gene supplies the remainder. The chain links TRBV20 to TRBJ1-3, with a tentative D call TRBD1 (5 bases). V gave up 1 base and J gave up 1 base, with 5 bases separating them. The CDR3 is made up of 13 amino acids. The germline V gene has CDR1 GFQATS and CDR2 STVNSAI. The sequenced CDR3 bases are TGTGGTGCTAGGGGACAGTCTGGAAATACGCTCTAT. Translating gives CGARGQSGNTLY. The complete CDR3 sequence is CGARGQSGNTLYF.

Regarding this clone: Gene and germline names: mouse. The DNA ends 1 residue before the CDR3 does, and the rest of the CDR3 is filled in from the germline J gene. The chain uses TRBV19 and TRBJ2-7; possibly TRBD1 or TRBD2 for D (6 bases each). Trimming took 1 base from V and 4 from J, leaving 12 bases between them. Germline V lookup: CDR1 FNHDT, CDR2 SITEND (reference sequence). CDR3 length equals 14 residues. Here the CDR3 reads CASSIRGVPYEQYF. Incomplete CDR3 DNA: TGTGCCAGCAGTATAAGGGGGGTCCCTTATGAACAGTAC.

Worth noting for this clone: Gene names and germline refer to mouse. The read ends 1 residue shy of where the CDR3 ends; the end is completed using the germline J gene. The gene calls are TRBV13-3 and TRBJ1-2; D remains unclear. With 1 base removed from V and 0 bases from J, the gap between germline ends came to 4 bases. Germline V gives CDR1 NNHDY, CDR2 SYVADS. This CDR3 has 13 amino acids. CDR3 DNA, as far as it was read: TGTGCCAGCAGTGATCGACCAAACTCCGACTACACC. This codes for CASSDRPNSDYT. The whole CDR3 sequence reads CASSDRPNSDYTF.

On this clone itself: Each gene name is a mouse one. CDR3 DNA, as far as it was read: TGTGCCAGCAGCGGCCCAGGGGGCGACAACCAGGCTCCGCTT. Its translation: CASSGPGGDNQAPL. The full CDR3 protein reads CASSGPGGDNQAPLF. This chain connects TRBV14 to TRBJ1-5; TRBD1 matches at 8 bases. The DNA ends 1 residue before the CDR3 does, and the rest of the CDR3 is filled in from the germline J gene. With V trimmed by 5 bases and J by 2 bases, 6 bases remained unmatched. The CDR3 is 15 amino acids. CDR1 is SGHDT, CDR2 FRDEAV, per germline.

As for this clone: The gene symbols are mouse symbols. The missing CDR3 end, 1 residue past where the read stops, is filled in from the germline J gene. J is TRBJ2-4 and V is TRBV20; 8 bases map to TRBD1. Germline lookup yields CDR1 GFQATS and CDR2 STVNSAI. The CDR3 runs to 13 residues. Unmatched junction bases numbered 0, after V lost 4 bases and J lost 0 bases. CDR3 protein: CGANRGSQNTLYF. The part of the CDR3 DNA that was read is TGTGGTGCTAACAGGGGGAGTCAAAACACCTTGTAC. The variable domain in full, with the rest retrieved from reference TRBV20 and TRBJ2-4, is GALVYQYPRRTICKSGTSMRMECQAVGFQATSVAWYRQSPQKTFELIALSTVNSAIKYEQNFTQEKFPISHPNLSFSSMTVLNAYLEDRGLYLCGANRGSQNTLYFGAGTRLSVL.

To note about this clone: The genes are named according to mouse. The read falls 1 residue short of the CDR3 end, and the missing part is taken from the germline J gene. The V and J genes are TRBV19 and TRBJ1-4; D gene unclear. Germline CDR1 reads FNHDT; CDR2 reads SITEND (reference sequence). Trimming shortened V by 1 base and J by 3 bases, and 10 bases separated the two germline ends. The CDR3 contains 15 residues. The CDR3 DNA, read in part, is TGTGCCAGCAGTATAAGATCAGGTACCAACGAAAGATTATTT. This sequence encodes CASSIRSGTNERLF. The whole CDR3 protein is CASSIRSGTNERLFF.

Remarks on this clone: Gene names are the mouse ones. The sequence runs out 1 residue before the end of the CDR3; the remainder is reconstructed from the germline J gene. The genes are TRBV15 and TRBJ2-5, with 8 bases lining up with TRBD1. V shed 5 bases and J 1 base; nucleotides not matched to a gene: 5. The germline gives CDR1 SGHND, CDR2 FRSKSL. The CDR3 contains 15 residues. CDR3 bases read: TGTGCCAGCAGTCTGACAGGGGAGGACCAAGACACCCAGTAC. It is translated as CASSLTGEDQDTQY. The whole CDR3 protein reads CASSLTGEDQDTQYF.

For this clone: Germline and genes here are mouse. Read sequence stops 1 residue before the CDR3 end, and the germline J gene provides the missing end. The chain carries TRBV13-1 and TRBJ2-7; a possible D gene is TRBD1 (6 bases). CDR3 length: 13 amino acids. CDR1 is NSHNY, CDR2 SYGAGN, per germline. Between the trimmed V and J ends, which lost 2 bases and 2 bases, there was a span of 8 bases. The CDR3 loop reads CASSDRGPYEQYF. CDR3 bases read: TGTGCCAGCAGTGACAGGGGCCCCTATGAACAGTAC.

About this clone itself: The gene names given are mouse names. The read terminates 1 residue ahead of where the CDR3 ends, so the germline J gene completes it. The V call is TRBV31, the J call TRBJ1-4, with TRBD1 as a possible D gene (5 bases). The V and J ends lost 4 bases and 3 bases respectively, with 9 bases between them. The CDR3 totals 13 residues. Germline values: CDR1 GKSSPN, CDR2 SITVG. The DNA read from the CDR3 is TGTGCCTGGAAAGCGACAGCCAACGAAAGATTATTT. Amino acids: CAWKATANERLF. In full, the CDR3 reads CAWKATANERLFF.

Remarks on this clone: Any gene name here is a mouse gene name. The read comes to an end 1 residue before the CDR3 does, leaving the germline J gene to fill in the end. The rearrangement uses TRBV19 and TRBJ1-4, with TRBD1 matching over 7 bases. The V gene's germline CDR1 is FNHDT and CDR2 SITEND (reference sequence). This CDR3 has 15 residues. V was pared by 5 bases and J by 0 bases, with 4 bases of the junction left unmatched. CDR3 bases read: TGTGCCAGCAGCCCCAGGGGGATTTCCAACGAAAGATTATTT. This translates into CASSPRGISNERLF. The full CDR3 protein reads CASSPRGISNERLFF.